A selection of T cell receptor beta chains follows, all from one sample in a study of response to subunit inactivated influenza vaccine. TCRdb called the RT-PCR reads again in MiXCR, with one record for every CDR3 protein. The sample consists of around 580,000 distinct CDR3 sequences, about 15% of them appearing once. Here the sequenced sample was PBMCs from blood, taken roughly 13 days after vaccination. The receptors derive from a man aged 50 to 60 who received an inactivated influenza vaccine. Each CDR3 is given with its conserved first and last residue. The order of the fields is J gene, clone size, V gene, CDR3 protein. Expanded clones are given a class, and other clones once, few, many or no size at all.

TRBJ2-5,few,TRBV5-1,CASSLAVAGGPNRELETQYF
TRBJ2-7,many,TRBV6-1,CASSPGAVSSYEQYF
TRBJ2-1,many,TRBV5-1,CASSFRDSYNEQFF
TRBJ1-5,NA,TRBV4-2,CASSQKALRFDSNQPQHF
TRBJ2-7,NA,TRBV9,CASSAPGTGKLEQYF
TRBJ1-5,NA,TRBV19,CASSIRTPSNQPQHF
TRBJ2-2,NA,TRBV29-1,CSVEVAGPNTGELFF
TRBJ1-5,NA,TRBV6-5,CASSYTQGQPQHF
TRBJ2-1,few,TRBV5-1,CASSTGTGIPAHHEQFF
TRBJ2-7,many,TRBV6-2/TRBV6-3,CASSVGTGGDEQYF
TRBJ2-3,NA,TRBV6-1,CASSALAGETDTQYF
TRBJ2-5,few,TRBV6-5,CASSYSGVRETQYF
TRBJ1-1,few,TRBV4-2,CASSPSPGRAGTEAFF
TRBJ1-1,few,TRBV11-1,CASSPDGRGITEAFF
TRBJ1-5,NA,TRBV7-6,CASSSRLGPLRGNQPQHF
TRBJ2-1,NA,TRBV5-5,CASSSRPASYNEQFF
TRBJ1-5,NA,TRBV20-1,CSARDSGNQPQHF
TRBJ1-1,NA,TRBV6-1,CASSEGKPIHTEAFF
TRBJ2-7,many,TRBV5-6,CASSSTSSYEQYF
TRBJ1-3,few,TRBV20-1,CSARSRSSGNTIYF
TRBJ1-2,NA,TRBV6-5,CASIFTWQRVANYGYTF
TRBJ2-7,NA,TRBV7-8,CASSLAWPGYEQYF
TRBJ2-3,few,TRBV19,CASSQRQRLRSTDTQYF
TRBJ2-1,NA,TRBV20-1,CSARGTSGNYNEQFF
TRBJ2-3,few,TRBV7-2,CASRRLAGRTDTQYF
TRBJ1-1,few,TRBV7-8,CASSRGVNTEAFF
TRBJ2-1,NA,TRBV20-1,CSATNLGYNEQFF
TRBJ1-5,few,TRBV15,CATSRALTGAQPQHF
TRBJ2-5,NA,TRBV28,CASSLFLQDKSTETQYF
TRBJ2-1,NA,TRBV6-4,CASSESPRVRNEQFF
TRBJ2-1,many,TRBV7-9,CASSLALATMDEQFF
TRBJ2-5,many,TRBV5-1,CASSLGDQETQYF
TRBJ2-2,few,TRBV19,CATERLAGVTGELFF
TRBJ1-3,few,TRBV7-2,CASSLSPTGSGNTIYF
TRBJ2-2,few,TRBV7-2,CASSLGGGAGTGELFF
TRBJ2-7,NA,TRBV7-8,CASSPRPGQGAKYEQYF
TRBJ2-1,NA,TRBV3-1,CASSQDRPLAGDPNEQFF
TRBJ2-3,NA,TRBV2,CASSGLRDTQYF
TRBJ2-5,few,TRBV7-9,CASSEGQGWQETQYF
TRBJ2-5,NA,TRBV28,CASSPLGQEETQYF
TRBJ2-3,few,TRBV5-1,CASSLVRAGDLPSTDTQYF
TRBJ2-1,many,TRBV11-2,CASSLVLSGGGSYNEQFF
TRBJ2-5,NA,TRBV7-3,CASSLTPGPEETQYF
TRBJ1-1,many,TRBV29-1,CSVSAFRDRRPEAFF
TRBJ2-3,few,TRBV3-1,CASSQVLAGDSTDTQYF
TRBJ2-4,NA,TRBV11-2,CASSLEGQGINIQYF
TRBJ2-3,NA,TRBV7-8,CASRYTMQGYGDTQYF
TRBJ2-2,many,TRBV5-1,CASSKGLAGENTGELFF
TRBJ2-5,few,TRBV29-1,CSVAVTSGRALETQYF